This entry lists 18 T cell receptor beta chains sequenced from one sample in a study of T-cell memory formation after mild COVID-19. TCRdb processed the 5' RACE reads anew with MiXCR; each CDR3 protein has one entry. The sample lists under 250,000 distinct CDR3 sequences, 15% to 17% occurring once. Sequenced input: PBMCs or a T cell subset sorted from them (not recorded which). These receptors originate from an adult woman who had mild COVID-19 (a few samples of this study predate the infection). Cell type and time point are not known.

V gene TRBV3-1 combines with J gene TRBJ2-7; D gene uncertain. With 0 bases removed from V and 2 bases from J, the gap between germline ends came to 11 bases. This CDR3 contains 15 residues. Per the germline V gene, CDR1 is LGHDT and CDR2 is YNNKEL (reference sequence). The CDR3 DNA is TGTGCCAGCAGCCAAGAAGGCTCGACCACCTACGAGCAGTACTTC. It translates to CASSQEGSTTYEQYF.

The CDR3 DNA follows: TGTGCCAGCAGCTCGGACCCGGGGACCGGGGAGCTGTTTTTT. This encodes CASSSDPGTGELFF. The rearrangement links TRBV7-2 to TRBJ2-2, with a weak D call TRBD2 (5 bases). Trimming took 4 bases from V and 5 from J, leaving 11 bases between them. The length of the CDR3 is 14 residues. CDR1 and CDR2 from the germline V gene are SGHTA and FQGNSA.

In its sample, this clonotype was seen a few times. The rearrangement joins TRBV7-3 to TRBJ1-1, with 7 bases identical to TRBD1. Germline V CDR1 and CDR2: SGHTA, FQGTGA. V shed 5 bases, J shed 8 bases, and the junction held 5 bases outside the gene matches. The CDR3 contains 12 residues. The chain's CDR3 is CASSPRTGEAFF. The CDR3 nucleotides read TGTGCCAGCAGCCCGCGGACAGGCGAAGCTTTCTTT.

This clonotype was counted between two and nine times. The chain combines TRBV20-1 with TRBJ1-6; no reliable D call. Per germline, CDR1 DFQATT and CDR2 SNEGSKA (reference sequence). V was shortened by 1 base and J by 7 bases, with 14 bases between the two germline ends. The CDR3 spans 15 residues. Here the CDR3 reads CSARVRSLNNSPLHF. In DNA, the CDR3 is TGCAGTGCTAGAGTCAGGTCTTTGAACAATTCACCCCTCCACTTT.

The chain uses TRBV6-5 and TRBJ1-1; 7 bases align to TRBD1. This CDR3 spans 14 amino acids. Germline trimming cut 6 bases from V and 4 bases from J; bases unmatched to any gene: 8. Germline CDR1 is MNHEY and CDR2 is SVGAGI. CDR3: CASRYRGGGTEAFF. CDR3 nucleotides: TGTGCCAGCAGATACAGGGGCGGGGGCACTGAAGCTTTCTTT.

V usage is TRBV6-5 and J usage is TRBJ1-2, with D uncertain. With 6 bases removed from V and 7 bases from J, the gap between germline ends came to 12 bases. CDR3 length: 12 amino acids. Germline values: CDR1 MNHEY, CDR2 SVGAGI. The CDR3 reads CASRKRESGYTF. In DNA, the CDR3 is TGTGCCAGCAGGAAGAGGGAGAGTGGCTACACCTTC.

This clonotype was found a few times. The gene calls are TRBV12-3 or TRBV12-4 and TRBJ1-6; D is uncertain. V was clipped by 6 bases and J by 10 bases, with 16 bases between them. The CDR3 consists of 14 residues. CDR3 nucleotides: TGTGCCAGCAGCGGGTTCGGAACTGGCTCACCCCTCCACTTT. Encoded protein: CASSGFGTGSPLHF.

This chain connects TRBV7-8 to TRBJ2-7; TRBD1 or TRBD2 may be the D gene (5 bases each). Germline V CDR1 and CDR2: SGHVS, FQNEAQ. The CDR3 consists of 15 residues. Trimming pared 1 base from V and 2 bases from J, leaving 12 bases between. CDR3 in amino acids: CASSLEAGATYEQYF. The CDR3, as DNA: TGTGCCAGCAGCTTAGAGGCCGGGGCGACCTACGAGCAGTACTTC. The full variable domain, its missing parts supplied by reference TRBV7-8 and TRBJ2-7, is GAGVSQSPRYKVAKRGQDVALRCDPISGHVSLFWYQQALGQGPEFLTYFQNEAQLDKSGLPSDRFFAERPEGSVSTLKIQRTQQEDSAVYLCASSLEAGATYEQYFGPGTRLTVT.

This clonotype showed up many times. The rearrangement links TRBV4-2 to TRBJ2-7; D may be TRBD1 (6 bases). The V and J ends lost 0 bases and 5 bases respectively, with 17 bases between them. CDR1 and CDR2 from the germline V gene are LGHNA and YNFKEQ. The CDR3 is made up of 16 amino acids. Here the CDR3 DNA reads TGTGCCAGCAGCCAAGAGGCCTATACAGGGATGCACGAGCAGTACTTC. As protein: CASSQEAYTGMHEQYF.

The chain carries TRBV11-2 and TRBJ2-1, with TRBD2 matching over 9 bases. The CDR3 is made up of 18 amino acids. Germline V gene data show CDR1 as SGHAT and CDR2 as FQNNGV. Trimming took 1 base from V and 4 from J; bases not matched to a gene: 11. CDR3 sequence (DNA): TGTGCCAGCAGCTTAGTTGTCCCGCGGGAGGGATGGTACAATGAGCAGTTCTTC. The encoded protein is CASSLVVPREGWYNEQFF. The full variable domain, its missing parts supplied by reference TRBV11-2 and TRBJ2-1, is EAGVAQSPRYKIIEKRQSVAFWCNPISGHATLYWYQQILGQGPKLLIQFQNNGVVDDSQLPKDRFSAERLKGVDSTLKIQPAKLEDSAVYLCASSLVVPREGWYNEQFFGPGTRLTVL.

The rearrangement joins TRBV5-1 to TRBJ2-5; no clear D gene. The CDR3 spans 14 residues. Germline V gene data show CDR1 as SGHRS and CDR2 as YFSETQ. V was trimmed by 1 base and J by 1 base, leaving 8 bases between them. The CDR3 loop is CASSLPYPQETQYF. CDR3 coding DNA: TGCGCCAGCAGCTTGCCCTATCCCCAAGAGACCCAGTACTTC.

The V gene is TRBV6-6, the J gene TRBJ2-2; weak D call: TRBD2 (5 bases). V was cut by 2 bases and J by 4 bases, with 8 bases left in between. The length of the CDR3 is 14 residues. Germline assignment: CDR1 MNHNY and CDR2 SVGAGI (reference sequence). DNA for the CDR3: TGTGCCAGCAGTTACATGGGGAGCACCGGGGAGCTGTTTTTT. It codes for CASSYMGSTGELFF.

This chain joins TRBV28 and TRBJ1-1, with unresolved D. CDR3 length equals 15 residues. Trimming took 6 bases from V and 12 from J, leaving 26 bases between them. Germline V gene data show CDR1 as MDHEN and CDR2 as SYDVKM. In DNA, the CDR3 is TGTGCCAGCAGGGATGGACTCCAAACCCCAAGTCGGTCTTTCTTT. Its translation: CASRDGLQTPSRSFF.

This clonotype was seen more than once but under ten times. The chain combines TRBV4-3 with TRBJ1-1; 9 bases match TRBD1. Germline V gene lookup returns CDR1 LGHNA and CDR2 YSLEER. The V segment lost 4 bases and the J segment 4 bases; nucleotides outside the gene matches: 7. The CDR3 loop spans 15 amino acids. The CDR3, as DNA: TGCGCCAGCAGCCTCGGACAGGGGCTGTCCACTGAAGCTTTCTTT. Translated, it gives CASSLGQGLSTEAFF.

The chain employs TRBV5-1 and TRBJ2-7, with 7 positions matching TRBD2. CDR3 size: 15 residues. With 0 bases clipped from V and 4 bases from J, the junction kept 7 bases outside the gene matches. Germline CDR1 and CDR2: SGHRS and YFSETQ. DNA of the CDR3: TGCGCCAGCAGCTTGGCGGGGGAGGGACCTTACGAGCAGTACTTC. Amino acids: CASSLAGEGPYEQYF. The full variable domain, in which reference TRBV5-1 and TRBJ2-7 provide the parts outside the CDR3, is KAGVTQTPRYLIKTRGQQVTLSCSPISGHRSVSWYQQTPGQGLQFLFEYFSETQRNKGNFPGRFSGRQFSNSRSEMNVSTLELGDSALYLCASSLAGEGPYEQYFGPGTRLTVT.

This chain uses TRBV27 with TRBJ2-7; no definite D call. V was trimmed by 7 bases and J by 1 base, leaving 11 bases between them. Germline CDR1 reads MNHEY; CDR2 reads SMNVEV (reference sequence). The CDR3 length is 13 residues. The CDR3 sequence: CASTRVGSYEQYF. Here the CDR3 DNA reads TGTGCCAGCACTCGGGTCGGGTCCTACGAGCAGTACTTC.

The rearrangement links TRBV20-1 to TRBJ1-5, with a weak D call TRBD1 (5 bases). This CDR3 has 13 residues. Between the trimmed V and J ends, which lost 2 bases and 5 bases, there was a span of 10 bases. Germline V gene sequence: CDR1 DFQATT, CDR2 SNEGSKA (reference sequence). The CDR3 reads CSARWDADQPQHF. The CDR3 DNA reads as TGCAGTGCTAGATGGGACGCCGATCAGCCCCAGCATTTT.

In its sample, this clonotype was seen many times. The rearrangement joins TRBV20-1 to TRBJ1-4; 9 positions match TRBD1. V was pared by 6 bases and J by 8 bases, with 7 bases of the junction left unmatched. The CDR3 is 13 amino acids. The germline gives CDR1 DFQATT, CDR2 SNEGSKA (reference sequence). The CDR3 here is CSAEYRGLEKLFF. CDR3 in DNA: TGCAGTGCGGAATACAGGGGGCTGGAAAAACTGTTTTTT.